This T cell receptor (beta chain) was identified in a study of cytomegalovirus exposure and HLA in healthy donors. For the study at large: An early release of data contained 80 million to 85 million unique TCRs, which came from HLA-typed donors.

PCR amplification relied on 60 Vbeta primers (plus 13 Jbeta primers). Measured with immunoSEQ multiplex PCR; TCRdb has only the in-frame clones, and not every one. The repertoire includes some 100,000 clones, about 81% of them detected once, and 2.1% sits in the top ten. For this clone: Its antigen is not identified.

The CDR3 covers 13 residues. The V gene's germline CDR1 is SGHDN and CDR2 FVKESK. The V end lost 4 bases, the J end lost 0 bases, and 6 bases lay between the germline ends. Whole-study results and caveats: Reports described diagnosis of cytomegalovirus status by the classifier as highly specific and sensitive. In vitro experiments confirmed that three CMV-associated chains were specific for CMV antigens. Across donors, presence/absence analyses took sequencing depth to be roughly uniform.

This receptor was identified in a man between 18 and 29 years old in good health and CMV-seronegative. The chain recombines TRBV14 with TRBJ1-2; D is ambiguous. The sequencing input was PBMCs. The CDR3 loop reads CASSRGANYGYTF. CDR3 nucleotide sequence: TGTGCCAGCAGCCGGGGAGCTAACTATGGCTACACCTTC.